These T cell receptor beta chains were read from a single sample in a study of blood T cell repertoires in COVID-19. Only in-frame clones appear in the TCRdb table, and some are missing; sequencing was by immunoSEQ multiplex PCR. Counted here are under 250,000 clones, 85% occurring once; the ten biggest clones make up about 2.5%. Sequenced: peripheral blood. The source is a woman aged 70-85 years with COVID-19, enrolled during active disease. Each CDR3 is given with its conserved first and last residue. The order of the fields is D gene, clone size, V gene, J gene, CDR3 protein, CDR3 DNA. The D gene is left open where the match is weak. Some rows mark clone size as missing; the rest say once, few, many or name a class of expanded clone.

D gene: .; clone size: .; V gene: TRBV30; J gene: TRBJ1-1; CDR3 protein: CAWSTREPEAFF; CDR3 DNA: TGTGCCTGGAGTACCCGGGAGCCTGAAGCTTTCTTT
D gene: .; clone size: .; V gene: TRBV6-2/TRBV6-3; J gene: TRBJ1-3; CDR3 protein: CASSYSRASSIYF; CDR3 DNA: TGTGCCAGCAGTTACTCGAGAGCGAGCTCCATATATTTT
D gene: TRBD1; clone size: .; V gene: TRBV6-5; J gene: TRBJ1-1; CDR3 protein: CASSSTGRGTEAFF; CDR3 DNA: TGTGCCAGCAGTTCGACAGGGCGTGGCACTGAAGCTTTCTTT
D gene: TRBD2; clone size: .; V gene: TRBV11-3; J gene: TRBJ2-1; CDR3 protein: CASSPGLAGVDEQFF; CDR3 DNA: TGTGCCAGCAGCCCGGGACTAGCGGGAGTCGATGAGCAGTTCTTC
D gene: TRBD2; clone size: once; V gene: TRBV14; J gene: TRBJ2-7; CDR3 protein: CASSQAGGAREQYF; CDR3 DNA: TGTGCCAGCAGCCAAGCGGGGGGGGCGAGGGAGCAGTACTTC
D gene: TRBD1; clone size: once; V gene: TRBV19; J gene: TRBJ2-7; CDR3 protein: CASSIEETGNEQYF; CDR3 DNA: TGTGCCAGTAGTATAGAGGAGACAGGGAACGAGCAGTACTTC
D gene: TRBD1; clone size: .; V gene: TRBV7-2; J gene: TRBJ1-2; CDR3 protein: CASSLRLQGAVGYTF; CDR3 DNA: TGTGCCAGCAGCTTAAGGCTACAGGGGGCGGTGGGCTACACCTTC
D gene: .; clone size: .; V gene: TRBV9; J gene: TRBJ2-5; CDR3 protein: CASSVEGQQETQYF; CDR3 DNA: TGTGCCAGCAGCGTAGAAGGACAGCAAGAGACCCAGTACTTC
D gene: TRBD2; clone size: .; V gene: TRBV6-4; J gene: TRBJ2-3; CDR3 protein: CASSVNSGSGTDTQYF; CDR3 DNA: TGTGCCAGCAGTGTCAATAGCGGGAGTGGCACAGATACGCAGTATTTT
D gene: TRBD2; clone size: .; V gene: TRBV7-2; J gene: TRBJ2-1; CDR3 protein: CASSLGGLVRLGDVEFF; CDR3 DNA: TGTGCCAGCAGCTTAGGGGGACTAGTGAGGTTGGGAGACGTGGAGTTCTTC
D gene: TRBD2; clone size: .; V gene: TRBV19; J gene: TRBJ2-3; CDR3 protein: CASSIALAGVEDTQYF; CDR3 DNA: TGTGCCAGTAGTATAGCACTAGCGGGAGTTGAAGATACGCAGTATTTT
D gene: TRBD1; clone size: .; V gene: TRBV5-6; J gene: TRBJ1-5; CDR3 protein: CASSLGTGYSNQPQHF; CDR3 DNA: TGTGCCAGCAGCTTGGGGACAGGGTATAGCAATCAGCCCCAGCATTTT
D gene: .; clone size: .; V gene: TRBV4-2; J gene: TRBJ1-2; CDR3 protein: CASSQDTANYGYTF; CDR3 DNA: TGTGCCAGCAGCCAAGATACAGCTAACTATGGCTACACCTTC
D gene: .; clone size: .; V gene: TRBV6-5; J gene: TRBJ2-3; CDR3 protein: CASSLDTSTDTQYF; CDR3 DNA: TGTGCCAGCAGTCTCGACACCAGCACAGATACGCAGTATTTT
D gene: TRBD1; clone size: once; V gene: TRBV18; J gene: TRBJ1-2; CDR3 protein: CASSQGQPGYGYTF; CDR3 DNA: TGTGCCAGCTCACAGGGACAGCCTGGCTATGGCTACACCTTC
D gene: .; clone size: .; V gene: TRBV5-1; J gene: TRBJ1-5; CDR3 protein: CASSLAPAGSNQPQHF; CDR3 DNA: TGCGCCAGCAGCTTGGCCCCTGCAGGGTCCAATCAGCCCCAGCATTTT
D gene: .; clone size: .; V gene: TRBV20-1; J gene: TRBJ1-5; CDR3 protein: CSASLTDNQPQHF; CDR3 DNA: TGCAGTGCTAGTCTGACAGACAATCAGCCCCAGCATTTT
D gene: TRBD1; clone size: few; V gene: TRBV3-1/TRBV3-2; J gene: TRBJ2-1; CDR3 protein: CASSRPIPTGGNEQFF; CDR3 DNA: TGTGCCAGCAGCCGCCCGATACCAACAGGGGGTAATGAGCAGTTCTTC
D gene: .; clone size: .; V gene: TRBV19; J gene: TRBJ1-4; CDR3 protein: CASSIDEGANEKLFF; CDR3 DNA: TGTGCCAGTAGTATAGATGAGGGGGCTAATGAAAAACTGTTTTTT
D gene: TRBD1; clone size: .; V gene: TRBV18; J gene: TRBJ1-2; CDR3 protein: CASSFSGQAYGYTF; CDR3 DNA: TGTGCCAGCTCGTTCTCCGGACAGGCCTATGGCTACACCTTC
D gene: .; clone size: .; V gene: TRBV9; J gene: TRBJ2-7; CDR3 protein: CASSVGRGNGAGRNEQYF; CDR3 DNA: TGTGCCAGCAGCGTAGGACGGGGTAATGGTGCGGGGCGGAACGAGCAGTACTTC
D gene: .; clone size: .; V gene: TRBV18; J gene: TRBJ1-5; CDR3 protein: CASQPESGRNQPQHF; CDR3 DNA: TGTGCCAGCCAACCGGAGTCCGGTAGGAATCAGCCCCAGCATTTT
D gene: .; clone size: .; V gene: TRBV19; J gene: TRBJ1-5; CDR3 protein: CASVRGRGQEKPQHF; CDR3 DNA: TGTGCCAGCGTAAGGGGGAGGGGACAAGAAAAGCCCCAGCATTTT
D gene: .; clone size: .; V gene: TRBV11-2; J gene: TRBJ2-1; CDR3 protein: CASNSGGPRSYNEQFF; CDR3 DNA: TGTGCCAGCAACTCTGGGGGCCCACGATCCTACAATGAGCAGTTCTTC
D gene: TRBD1; clone size: .; V gene: TRBV4-1; J gene: TRBJ2-7; CDR3 protein: CASSQDLGTGVYEQYF; CDR3 DNA: TGCGCCAGCAGCCAAGATTTAGGGACAGGGGTCTACGAGCAGTACTTC
D gene: TRBD2; clone size: .; V gene: TRBV7-8; J gene: TRBJ2-3; CDR3 protein: CASGREGVDTQYF; CDR3 DNA: TGTGCCAGCGGGCGGGAGGGGGTGGATACGCAGTATTTT
D gene: .; clone size: .; V gene: TRBV6-5; J gene: TRBJ2-7; CDR3 protein: CASSQGVGSYEQYF; CDR3 DNA: TGTGCCAGCAGTCAGGGCGTAGGCTCCTACGAGCAGTACTTC
D gene: .; clone size: .; V gene: TRBV25-1; J gene: TRBJ1-1; CDR3 protein: CASSGYGVWNTEAFF; CDR3 DNA: TGTGCCAGCAGTGGTTACGGGGTTTGGAACACTGAAGCTTTCTTT
D gene: TRBD1; clone size: once; V gene: TRBV6-5; J gene: TRBJ2-1; CDR3 protein: CASSYRTGGLHNEQFF; CDR3 DNA: TGTGCCAGCAGTTATCGGACAGGGGGCTTGCACAATGAGCAGTTCTTC
D gene: .; clone size: .; V gene: TRBV6-2/TRBV6-3; J gene: TRBJ1-1; CDR3 protein: CASSYSPVNTEAFF; CDR3 DNA: TGTGCCAGCAGTTACTCACCGGTTAACACTGAAGCTTTCTTT
D gene: TRBD1; clone size: .; V gene: TRBV3-1/TRBV3-2; J gene: TRBJ1-5; CDR3 protein: CASSVTGGNQPQHF; CDR3 DNA: TGTGCCAGCAGCGTAACAGGGGGCAATCAGCCCCAGCATTTT
D gene: .; clone size: .; V gene: TRBV9; J gene: TRBJ1-6; CDR3 protein: CASSANPGGTNSPLHF; CDR3 DNA: TGTGCCAGCAGCGCAAACCCAGGAGGGACGAATTCACCCCTCCACTTT
D gene: .; clone size: .; V gene: TRBV9; J gene: TRBJ1-2; CDR3 protein: CASSVGGSNYGYTF; CDR3 DNA: TGTGCCAGCAGCGTAGGTGGCAGTAACTATGGCTACACCTTC
D gene: .; clone size: .; V gene: TRBV3-1/TRBV3-2; J gene: TRBJ1-5; CDR3 protein: CASSQGTALTPQHF; CDR3 DNA: TGTGCCAGCAGCCAAGGGACAGCCTTGACGCCCCAGCATTTT
D gene: .; clone size: .; V gene: TRBV4-2; J gene: TRBJ1-1; CDR3 protein: CASSQVDRNTEAFF; CDR3 DNA: TGTGCCAGCAGCCAAGTGGACAGGAACACTGAAGCTTTCTTT
D gene: TRBD1; clone size: .; V gene: TRBV18; J gene: TRBJ1-4; CDR3 protein: CASSFTGGYEKLFF; CDR3 DNA: TGTGCCAGCTCATTTACAGGGGGCTATGAAAAACTGTTTTTT
D gene: .; clone size: .; V gene: TRBV5-1; J gene: TRBJ1-3; CDR3 protein: CASSGDFGLTGNTIYF; CDR3 DNA: TGCGCCAGCAGCGGGGACTTCGGCCTGACTGGAAACACCATATATTTT
D gene: .; clone size: .; V gene: TRBV4-2; J gene: TRBJ2-2; CDR3 protein: CASSQETPTGELFF; CDR3 DNA: TGTGCCAGCAGCCAAGAGACACCCACCGGGGAGCTGTTTTTT
D gene: .; clone size: .; V gene: TRBV7-3; J gene: TRBJ2-3; CDR3 protein: CASSPGPASTDTQYF; CDR3 DNA: TGTGCCAGCAGCCCAGGGCCTGCTAGCACAGATACGCAGTATTTT
D gene: .; clone size: .; V gene: TRBV2; J gene: TRBJ1-5; CDR3 protein: CASSREWSNQPQHF; CDR3 DNA: TGTGCCAGCAGTAGAGAGTGGAGCAATCAGCCCCAGCATTTT
D gene: .; clone size: .; V gene: TRBV6-1; J gene: TRBJ1-5; CDR3 protein: CASSDRTSNQPQHF; CDR3 DNA: TGTGCCAGCAGTGACAGGACAAGCAATCAGCCCCAGCATTTT
D gene: TRBD1; clone size: .; V gene: TRBV29-1; J gene: TRBJ1-1; CDR3 protein: CSAPGQGDTEAFF; CDR3 DNA: TGCAGCGCCCCAGGACAGGGGGACACTGAAGCTTTCTTT
D gene: .; clone size: .; V gene: TRBV9; J gene: TRBJ1-2; CDR3 protein: CASSVAGGNYGYTF; CDR3 DNA: TGTGCCAGCAGCGTAGCGGGAGGGAACTATGGCTACACCTTC
D gene: .; clone size: .; V gene: TRBV29-1; J gene: TRBJ2-5; CDR3 protein: CSVEARPGQVQETQYF; CDR3 DNA: TGCAGCGTTGAAGCCAGACCTGGACAAGTCCAAGAGACCCAGTACTTC
D gene: TRBD1; clone size: .; V gene: TRBV7-2; J gene: TRBJ1-4; CDR3 protein: CASSVLTGVNEKLFF; CDR3 DNA: TGTGCCAGCAGCGTATTGACAGGGGTTAATGAAAAACTGTTTTTT
D gene: .; clone size: .; V gene: TRBV6-6; J gene: TRBJ1-1; CDR3 protein: CASSDQGVLTEAFF; CDR3 DNA: TGTGCCAGCAGTGATCAGGGTGTTCTCACTGAAGCTTTCTTT
D gene: .; clone size: .; V gene: TRBV5-4; J gene: TRBJ1-1; CDR3 protein: CASSKPTGMNTEAFF; CDR3 DNA: TGTGCCAGCAGCAAACCGACAGGAATGAACACTGAAGCTTTCTTT
D gene: .; clone size: .; V gene: TRBV10-3; J gene: TRBJ2-5; CDR3 protein: CAISESLTPPQETQYF; CDR3 DNA: TGTGCCATCAGTGAGTCTTTGACTCCCCCCCAAGAGACCCAGTACTTC
D gene: TRBD1; clone size: .; V gene: TRBV6-5; J gene: TRBJ1-2; CDR3 protein: CASGRTGNNNYGYTF; CDR3 DNA: TGTGCCAGCGGTCGGACAGGGAATAATAACTATGGCTACACCTTC
D gene: TRBD2; clone size: .; V gene: TRBV12-5; J gene: TRBJ2-1; CDR3 protein: CASGSGGPYNEQFF; CDR3 DNA: TGTGCTAGTGGGTCGGGGGGGCCCTACAATGAGCAGTTCTTC
D gene: .; clone size: .; V gene: TRBV29-1; J gene: TRBJ2-1; CDR3 protein: CSVSPQGQAEQFF; CDR3 DNA: TGCAGCGTCTCCCCCCAGGGGCAGGCTGAGCAGTTCTTC
D gene: .; clone size: .; V gene: TRBV7-9; J gene: TRBJ1-1; CDR3 protein: CASSLVKTAGAEAFF; CDR3 DNA: TGTGCCAGCAGCTTAGTCAAGACTGCGGGGGCTGAAGCTTTCTTT
D gene: TRBD2; clone size: .; V gene: TRBV3-1/TRBV3-2; J gene: TRBJ2-3; CDR3 protein: CASSQGLARPDTQYF; CDR3 DNA: TGTGCCAGCAGCCAAGGACTAGCGAGGCCAGATACGCAGTATTTT
D gene: .; clone size: .; V gene: TRBV6-6; J gene: TRBJ2-2; CDR3 protein: CASSYGQELFF; CDR3 DNA: TGTGCCAGCAGTTACGGGCAGGAGCTGTTTTTT
D gene: .; clone size: .; V gene: TRBV7-8; J gene: TRBJ2-5; CDR3 protein: CASSRWTDKETQYF; CDR3 DNA: TGTGCCAGCAGCAGATGGACAGACAAAGAGACCCAGTACTTC
D gene: .; clone size: .; V gene: TRBV5-1; J gene: TRBJ1-4; CDR3 protein: CASSLGRDTTNEKLFF; CDR3 DNA: TGCGCCAGCAGCTTGGGTAGAGATACAACTAATGAAAAACTGTTTTTT
D gene: .; clone size: once; V gene: TRBV6-1; J gene: TRBJ2-5; CDR3 protein: CASSEWWPKETQYF; CDR3 DNA: TGTGCCAGCAGTGAATGGTGGCCAAAAGAGACCCAGTACTTC
D gene: TRBD1; clone size: .; V gene: TRBV27; J gene: TRBJ1-5; CDR3 protein: CASSKGDRGGRQPQHF; CDR3 DNA: TGTGCCAGCAGCAAGGGGGACAGGGGGGGACGGCAGCCCCAGCATTTT
D gene: .; clone size: .; V gene: TRBV7-2; J gene: TRBJ1-3; CDR3 protein: CASSPGEGMSSGNTIYF; CDR3 DNA: TGTGCCAGCAGCCCAGGGGAGGGTATGAGCTCTGGAAACACCATATATTTT